A single sample is the source of the 11 T cell receptor beta chains below, sequenced in a study of T-cell memory formation after mild COVID-19. TCRdb called the 5' RACE reads again in MiXCR, with one record for every CDR3 protein. The profile shows 560,000 or so distinct CDR3 sequences, 17% of them singletons. Sequenced material: PBMCs or a T cell subset sorted from them (not recorded which). The receptor set was obtained from an adult woman who had mild COVID-19 (a few samples of this study predate the infection). Cell type and time point are not known.

The chain recombines TRBV6-1 with TRBJ2-7; D remains unclear. The length of the CDR3 is 13 residues. Trimming cost V 7 bases and J 2 bases, with 12 bases left between them. Germline V gene data show CDR1 as MNHNS and CDR2 as SASEGT. The CDR3 loop is CASNLSPPYEQYF. CDR3 coding DNA: TGTGCCAGCAACCTCTCTCCTCCCTACGAGCAGTACTTC.

Only a few counts were recorded for this clonotype. V and J are TRBV10-2 and TRBJ1-2; D perhaps matches TRBD1 (5 bases). Germline V gene data show CDR1 as WSHSY and CDR2 as SAAADI. The CDR3 has 12 amino acids. Trimming removed 5 bases at V and 6 bases at J, with 10 bases between. CDR3 coding DNA: TGCGCCAGCAGTTCAGGGAAGGATGGCTACACCTTC. This encodes CASSSGKDGYTF.

The chain carries TRBV24-1 and TRBJ2-1, with 16 bases matching TRBD2. The germline CDR1 and CDR2 sequences are KGHDR and SFDVKD. This CDR3 spans 18 amino acids. With 4 bases clipped from V and 10 bases from J, the junction kept 12 bases outside the gene matches. CDR3 in DNA: TGTGCCACCAGTGAACTCGGGACTAGCGGGAGGGCTGCGGGGGAGCAGTTCTTC. Translated, it gives CATSELGTSGRAAGEQFF.

This chain connects TRBV11-3 to TRBJ2-2; 10 bases match TRBD2. The CDR3 totals 15 residues. Trimming at V came to 5 bases and at J to 10 bases, leaving 10 bases not matched to a gene. CDR1 is SGHNT, CDR2 YENEEA, per germline. The CDR3 DNA is TGTGCCAGCAGCCCGAGCGGGGGGGTTCAGCCGGAGCTGTTTTTT. This sequence encodes CASSPSGGVQPELFF.

The chain carries TRBV6-6 and TRBJ1-2, with TRBD1 as a possible D gene (5 bases). Germline lookup yields CDR1 MNHNY and CDR2 SVGAGI (reference sequence). The germline V and J ends were trimmed by 6 bases and 8 bases, with 16 bases remaining between them. The CDR3 runs to 13 residues. DNA for the CDR3: TGTGCCAGCAGCTCGGACACCACGCAAGGCTACACCTTC. Protein: CASSSDTTQGYTF.

This chain uses TRBV3-1 with TRBJ2-3; a possible D gene is TRBD2 (6 bases). Germline CDR1 and CDR2: LGHDT and YNNKEL (reference sequence). V lost 1 base and J lost 2, with 13 bases in between. CDR3 size: 16 residues. The CDR3: CASSQVEGIDTDTQYF. Written as DNA, the CDR3 is TGTGCCAGCAGCCAAGTGGAGGGGATAGACACAGATACGCAGTATTTT.

In this sample, this clonotype turned up a few times. The CDR3 here is CASSDSNTEAFF. CDR3 DNA: TGTGCCAGCAGTGATTCGAACACTGAAGCTTTCTTT. V gene TRBV6-5 combines with J gene TRBJ1-1; D call uncertain. Per the germline V gene, CDR1 is MNHEY and CDR2 is SVGAGI. Deletions cut 5 bases from V and 1 base from J, with 5 bases between. The CDR3 is made up of 12 amino acids.

This chain uses TRBV6-5 with TRBJ2-3, with 7 nucleotides matching TRBD2. Germline lookup yields CDR1 MNHEY and CDR2 SVGAGI. Trimming took 2 bases from V and 4 from J; bases not matched to a gene: 3. This CDR3 contains 14 residues. The CDR3 DNA reads TGTGCCAGCAGTTACGGACTAGAATCAGATACGCAGTATTTT. Amino acid sequence: CASSYGLESDTQYF.

The chain has TRBV5-1 and TRBJ1-6, with 7 bases fitting TRBD1. Trimming removed 0 bases from V and 8 bases from J; junction bases left unmatched: 5. CDR1 and CDR2 (germline): SGHRS, YFSETQ. The CDR3 length is 15 residues. Here the CDR3 DNA reads TGCGCCAGCAGCTTGGGAGAGGGACAGCATTCACCCCTCCACTTT. Its protein product is CASSLGEGQHSPLHF.

J is TRBJ2-1 and V is TRBV7-9; D not resolved. The CDR3 has 13 amino acids. V was clipped by 3 bases and J by 7 bases, with 10 bases between them. Germline V gives CDR1 SEHNR, CDR2 FQNEAQ (reference sequence). CDR3 residues: CASSFQHDNEQFF. The CDR3 DNA sequence: TGTGCCAGCAGCTTCCAACACGATAATGAGCAGTTCTTC. Full variable domain (remainder filled in from reference TRBV7-9 and TRBJ2-1): DTGVSQNPRHKITKRGQNVTFRCDPISEHNRLYWYRQTLGQGPEFLTYFQNEAQLEKSRLLSDRFSAERPKGSFSTLEIQRTEQGDSAMYLCASSFQHDNEQFFGPGTRLTVL.

V is TRBV2 and J is TRBJ2-2; 10 bases fit TRBD2. Germline CDR1 SNHLY, CDR2 FYNNEI. The J segment lost 5 bases and the V segment lost 7 bases, leaving 4 bases of the junction unmatched. This CDR3 is 14 amino acids long. CDR3 region: CASIAGLATGELFF. The CDR3 DNA sequence: TGTGCCAGCATAGCGGGACTAGCGACCGGGGAGCTGTTTTTT.